This T cell receptor beta chain was captured by sequencing in a study of shared clonotypes between healthy human individuals. Trimming pared 2 bases from V and 6 bases from J, leaving 10 bases between. From germline, CDR1 is MNHNY and CDR2 SVGAGI (reference sequence). This CDR3 has 13 amino acids. Profiling relied on immunoSEQ multiplex PCR, and the TCRdb table lists in-frame clones only, not all of them. The sample yields about 1 million clones, more than 65% seen once. V gene TRBV6-6 combines with J gene TRBJ1-2; perhaps TRBD1 as D (5 bases). This TCR came from a young man in good health. The sample comprised memory CD4+ T cells sorted from blood. The subset was: CD45RA-negative fraction. The CDR3 region has the DNA TGTGCCAGCAGTTACAGACAGCGTGATGGCTACACCTTC. Translation: CASSYRQRDGYTF.